These 21 T cell receptor beta chains were all obtained from the same sample, sequenced in a study of CD8 T cells in ankylosing spondylitis. TCRdb redid the calling of the 5' RACE reads with MiXCR, one entry per CDR3 protein. The sample holds roughly 100,000 distinct CDR3 sequences, around 24% seen once. The specimen was synovial fluid, either unsorted or a sorted T cell fraction (not recorded which). These TCRs come from a male donor with ankylosing spondylitis.

The chain carries TRBV7-2 and TRBJ1-1; no reliable D call. Trimming took 3 bases from V and 1 from J, leaving 9 bases between them. Looked up from germline, CDR1 is SGHTA and CDR2 is FQGNSA. CDR3 length: 14 residues. The CDR3 is CASSFLGPNTEAFF. As DNA, the CDR3 is TGTGCCAGCAGCTTCCTGGGCCCGAACACTGAAGCTTTCTTT.

By share of the sample, this clonotype is medium-sized. The gene calls are TRBV7-9 and TRBJ2-7; perhaps TRBD2 as D (6 bases). The CDR3 length is 14 residues. CDR1 SEHNR and CDR2 FQNEAQ come from the germline V gene (reference sequence). Trimming left V 5 bases short and J 4 bases short, with 15 bases between. The CDR3 DNA is TGTGCCAGCAGCCCACCTAGCGTTTTATACGAGCAGTACTTC. Amino acid sequence: CASSPPSVLYEQYF.

This clonotype was detected only a few times. This rearrangement joins TRBV12-3 or TRBV12-4 to TRBJ1-6, with 12 positions matching TRBD1. Losses at the gene ends were 6 bases for V and 7 bases for J; bases not matched to a gene: 4. There are 15 residues in the CDR3. In DNA form, the CDR3 reads TGTGCCAGCAGAAGAGGGACAGGGGGCAATTCACCCCTCCACTTT. Residues: CASRRGTGGNSPLHF.

This clonotype was counted a few times. V and J are TRBV6-2 or TRBV6-3 and TRBJ1-1, with D hard to call. Deletions cut 6 bases from V and 5 bases from J, with 10 bases between. From germline, CDR1 is MNHEY and CDR2 SVGEGT. The CDR3 consists of 12 residues. The CDR3 DNA reads TGTGCCAGCAGATACCCGGGTACTGAAGCTTTCTTT. This gives the protein CASRYPGTEAFF.

This clonotype was counted between two and nine times. The rearrangement links TRBV7-2 to TRBJ1-5; a weak D match, TRBD1 (6 bases). Germline V gene sequence: CDR1 SGHTA, CDR2 FQGNSA. The CDR3 has 15 amino acids. V dropped 5 bases and J dropped 2 bases, with 13 bases sitting between them. Written as DNA, the CDR3 is TGTGCCAGCAGCCTACAGGGCATGGGCAATCAGCCCCAGCATTTT. Translation gives CASSLQGMGNQPQHF.

This clonotype was picked up a small number of times. The chain has TRBV12-3 or TRBV12-4 and TRBJ2-1; no reliable D call. Trimming took 3 bases from V and 10 from J, leaving 13 bases between them. The length of the CDR3 is 13 residues. CDR3 protein: CASSFRADQEQFF. The CDR3 DNA reads TGTGCCAGCAGTTTCCGGGCAGACCAAGAGCAGTTCTTC.

This clonotype occurred many times. The chain carries TRBV2 and TRBJ2-7; 8 bases line up with TRBD2. Germline assignment: CDR1 SNHLY and CDR2 FYNNEI. Trimming cost V 4 bases and J 5 bases; bases outside gene matches: 7. The CDR3 runs 14 residues. The CDR3 sequence: CASSVVGRADEQYF. CDR3 DNA sequence: TGTGCCAGCAGTGTGGTCGGGAGGGCGGACGAGCAGTACTTC.

V gene TRBV5-1 combines with J gene TRBJ1-1, with D maybe TRBD1 (5 bases). The CDR3 contains 15 residues. Germline V gene sequence: CDR1 SGHRS, CDR2 YFSETQ. Trimming left V 0 bases short and J 4 bases short, with 13 bases between. DNA of the CDR3: TGCGCCAGCAGCTTGGTGGGGGGACGGGTCACTGAAGCTTTCTTT. Translation gives CASSLVGGRVTEAFF.

This clonotype has a handful of counts. This chain links TRBV5-1 with TRBJ1-1; D unclear. The length of the CDR3 is 13 residues. V lost 4 bases and J lost 6, with 13 bases in between. Germline V gene lookup returns CDR1 SGHRS and CDR2 YFSETQ. This chain's CDR3 is CASSMDWLAEAFF. In DNA form, the CDR3 reads TGCGCCAGCAGCATGGACTGGCTTGCTGAAGCTTTCTTT.

The rearrangement joins TRBV18 to TRBJ2-5; D is unclear. The length of the CDR3 is 12 residues. V gave up 3 bases and J gave up 5 bases, with 7 bases separating them. In germline, CDR1 is KGHSH, CDR2 LQKENI. CDR3 region: CASSPDEETQYF. The CDR3 nucleotides are TGTGCCAGCTCACCGGACGAGGAGACCCAGTACTTC.

This clonotype was observed a few times. This rearrangement joins TRBV3-1 to TRBJ2-1; 14 bases line up with TRBD2. J lost 4 bases, V lost 8 bases, and 1 base had no gene match. This CDR3 contains 14 residues. Germline-derived CDR1 and CDR2 are LGHDT and YNNKEL (reference sequence). CDR3 DNA: TGTGCCAGCCGACTAGCGGGAGGGTACAATGAGCAGTTCTTC. As protein: CASRLAGGYNEQFF.

This clonotype was observed a few times. The chain has TRBV4-1 and TRBJ2-7, with D possibly being TRBD1 (7 bases). In germline, CDR1 is MGHRA, CDR2 YSYEKL. The V and J ends lost 1 base and 7 bases respectively, with 14 bases between them. This CDR3 spans 14 amino acids. CDR3 residues: CASSQGTQGGEQYV. CDR3 nucleotide sequence: TGCGCCAGCAGCCAAGGCACCCAGGGGGGAGAGCAGTACGTC.

The chain employs TRBV20-1 and TRBJ2-7; 7 bases align to TRBD2. Germline V lookup: CDR1 DFQATT, CDR2 SNEGSKA (reference sequence). The length of the CDR3 is 12 residues. V lost 5 bases, J lost 3 bases, and 4 bases stayed unmatched. The CDR3 here is CSAHGLGYEQYF. The CDR3 coding sequence is TGCAGTGCTCACGGACTAGGCTACGAGCAGTACTTC.

CDR3 in DNA: TGTGCCAGCAGTGTCGGGACCCCTGGCTACACCTTC. Protein sequence: CASSVGTPGYTF. The chain combines TRBV2 with TRBJ1-2; tentatively, D is TRBD1 (5 bases). The CDR3 covers 12 residues. Trimming removed 4 bases at V and 7 bases at J, with 10 bases between. Germline CDR1 reads SNHLY; CDR2 reads FYNNEI. The full variable domain, rest sourced from reference TRBV2 and TRBJ1-2, is EPEVTQTPSHQVTQMGQEVILRCVPISNHLYFYWYRQILGQKVEFLVSFYNNEISEKSEIFDDQFSVERPDGSNFTLKIRSTKLEDSAMYFCASSVGTPGYTFGSGTRLTVV.

The genes are TRBV27 and TRBJ1-5; D unclear. Germline CDR1 reads MNHEY; CDR2 reads SMNVEV (reference sequence). The CDR3 has 17 residues. The V end lost 2 bases, the J end lost 0 bases, and 14 bases lay between the germline ends. The CDR3 DNA sequence: TGTGCCAGCAGTTTAAGGTCTCCTCACTATAGCAATCAGCCCCAGCATTTT. Translating it yields CASSLRSPHYSNQPQHF.

The chain links TRBV5-1 to TRBJ2-3; D is ambiguous. The V end lost 2 bases, the J end lost 2 bases, and 9 bases lay between the germline ends. This CDR3 is 14 amino acids long. Per the germline V gene, CDR1 is SGHRS and CDR2 is YFSETQ. CDR3 DNA sequence: TGCGCCAGCAGCTTCGAACAGTTCACAGATACGCAGTATTTT. It codes for CASSFEQFTDTQYF.

In its sample, this clonotype was seen many times. The chain is built from TRBV24-1 and TRBJ2-2; 7 bases are shared with TRBD1. The CDR3 is 16 residues long. Germline CDR1 KGHDR, CDR2 SFDVKD. V dropped 1 base and J dropped 2; count of bases not matched to a gene: 3. Here the CDR3 reads CATSDLGGVNTGELFF. In DNA, the CDR3 is TGTGCCACCAGTGATTTAGGGGGCGTCAACACCGGGGAGCTGTTTTTT.

This clonotype was counted only a few times. The chain uses TRBV20-1 and TRBJ2-7; D gene uncertain. CDR1 DFQATT and CDR2 SNEGSKA come from the germline V gene (reference sequence). V dropped 2 bases and J dropped 4 bases, with 15 bases sitting between them. The CDR3 has 14 residues. In DNA form, the CDR3 reads TGCAGTGCTAGATTCCCGACGGTTCCTTACGAGCAGTACTTC. Residues: CSARFPTVPYEQYF.

The sample holds a few counts of this clonotype. This chain links TRBV14 with TRBJ2-7; 8 nucleotides match TRBD1. CDR3 size: 13 residues. Per germline, CDR1 SGHDN and CDR2 FVKESK. V shed 6 bases, J shed 6 bases, and the junction held 7 bases outside the gene matches. The CDR3 nucleotides read TGTGCCAGCAGTTACCAGGGGGCGGGCGAGCAGTACGTC. Amino acids: CASSYQGAGEQYV.

This clonotype was seen at least ten times. The V call is TRBV5-1, the J call TRBJ2-1; D unclear. The germline V and J ends were trimmed by 2 bases and 6 bases, with 6 bases remaining between them. The CDR3 length is 12 residues. Germline-derived CDR1 and CDR2 are SGHRS and YFSETQ. CDR3 loop: CASSFEANEQFF. The CDR3 DNA is TGCGCCAGCAGCTTTGAAGCCAATGAGCAGTTCTTC.

This chain joins TRBV7-2 and TRBJ2-3, with 12 bases that match TRBD2. This CDR3 contains 15 residues. Germline V gene data show CDR1 as SGHTA and CDR2 as FQGNSA. V lost 7 bases, J lost 2 bases, and 4 bases stayed unmatched. The CDR3 protein is CASNLAGGNTDTQYF. The CDR3 DNA sequence: TGTGCCAGCAACCTAGCGGGAGGGAACACAGATACGCAGTATTTT.